This TCR beta chain stems from a study of T cell responses to AZD1222 COVID-19 vaccine. Broader study findings: White British people made up most donors, females outnumbered males, and clonal diversity was possibly underestimated. Following two doses of AZD1222, Spike-specific TCR breadth and depth rose.

Note on this clone: What it binds is unknown.

Assay: immunoSEQ multiplex PCR; the TCRdb copy retains only in-frame clones and omits some. The sample consists of roughly 75,000 clones, around 84% of them appearing once. The CDR3 contains 16 residues. In germline, CDR1 is SGDLS, CDR2 YYNGEE. Trimming stripped 3 bases from V and 0 bases from J, with 13 bases between. This sequence originates from an adult in good health. The sample was peripheral blood, taken on day 0 of AZD1222 vaccination. The chain couples TRBV9 to TRBJ1-3, with D perhaps TRBD1 (6 bases). CDR3 loop: CASSAGGGSSGNTIYF. Written as DNA, the CDR3 is TGTGCCAGCAGCGCGGGAGGGGGTTCCTCTGGAAACACCATATATTTT. The whole variable domain, remainder taken from reference TRBV9 and TRBJ1-3, is DSGVTQTPKHLITATGQRVTLRCSPRSGDLSVYWYQQSLDQGLQFLIQYYNGEERAKGNILERFSAQQFPDLHSELNLSSLELGDSALYFCASSAGGGSSGNTIYFGEGSWLTVV.